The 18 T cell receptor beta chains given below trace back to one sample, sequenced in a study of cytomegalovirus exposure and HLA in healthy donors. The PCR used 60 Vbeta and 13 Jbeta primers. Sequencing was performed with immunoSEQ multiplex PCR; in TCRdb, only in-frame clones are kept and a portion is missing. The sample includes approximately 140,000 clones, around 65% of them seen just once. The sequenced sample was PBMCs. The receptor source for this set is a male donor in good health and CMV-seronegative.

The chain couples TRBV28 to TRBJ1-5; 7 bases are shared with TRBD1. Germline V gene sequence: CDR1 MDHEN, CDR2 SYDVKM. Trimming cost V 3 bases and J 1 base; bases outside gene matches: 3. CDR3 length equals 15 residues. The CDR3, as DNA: TGTGCCAGCAGTTTCCGCAGGGGGAGCAATCAGCCCCAGCATTTT. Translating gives CASSFRRGSNQPQHF.

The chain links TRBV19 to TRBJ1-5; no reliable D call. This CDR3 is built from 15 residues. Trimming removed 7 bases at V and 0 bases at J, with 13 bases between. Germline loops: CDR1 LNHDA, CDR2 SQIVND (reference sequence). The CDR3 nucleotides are TGTGCCAGTATAGATATAGCATCTAGCAATCAGCCCCAGCATTTT. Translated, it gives CASIDIASSNQPQHF.

CDR3 sequence reads: CATNQGSYNSPLHF. The DNA of the CDR3 is TGTGCCACCAACCAGGGATCCTATAATTCACCCCTCCACTTT. The chain joins TRBV6-5 to TRBJ1-6; a weak D match, TRBD1 (5 bases). Trimming took 10 bases from V and 1 from J, leaving 11 bases between them. The V gene's germline CDR1 is MNHEY and CDR2 SVGAGI. The CDR3 spans 14 residues.

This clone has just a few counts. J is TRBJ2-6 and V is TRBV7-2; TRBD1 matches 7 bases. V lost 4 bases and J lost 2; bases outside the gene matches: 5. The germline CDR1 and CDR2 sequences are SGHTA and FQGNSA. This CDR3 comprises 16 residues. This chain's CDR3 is CASSSLQGAGANVLTF. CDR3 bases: TGTGCCAGCAGCTCCCTCCAGGGGGCTGGGGCCAACGTCCTGACTTTC.

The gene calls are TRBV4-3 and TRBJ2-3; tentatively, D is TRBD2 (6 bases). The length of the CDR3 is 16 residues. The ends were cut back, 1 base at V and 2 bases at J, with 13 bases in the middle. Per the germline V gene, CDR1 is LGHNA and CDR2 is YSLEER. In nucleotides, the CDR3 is TGCGCCAGCAGCCAAGGGACTATTCAGGACACAGATACGCAGTATTTT. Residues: CASSQGTIQDTDTQYF.

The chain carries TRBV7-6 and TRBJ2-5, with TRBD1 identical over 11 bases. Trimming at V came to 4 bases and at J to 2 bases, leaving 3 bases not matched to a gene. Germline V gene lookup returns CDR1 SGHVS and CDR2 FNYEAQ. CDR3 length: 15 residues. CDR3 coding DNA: TGTGCCAGCAGCTCCCGGGACAGGGGGCAAGAGACCCAGTACTTC. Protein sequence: CASSSRDRGQETQYF.

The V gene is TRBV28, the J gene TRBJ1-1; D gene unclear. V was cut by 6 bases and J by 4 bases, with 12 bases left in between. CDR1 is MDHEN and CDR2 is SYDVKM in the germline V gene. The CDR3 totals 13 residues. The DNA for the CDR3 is TGTGCCAGCAGAGAAATTATCAGCACTGAAGCTTTCTTT. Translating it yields CASREIISTEAFF.

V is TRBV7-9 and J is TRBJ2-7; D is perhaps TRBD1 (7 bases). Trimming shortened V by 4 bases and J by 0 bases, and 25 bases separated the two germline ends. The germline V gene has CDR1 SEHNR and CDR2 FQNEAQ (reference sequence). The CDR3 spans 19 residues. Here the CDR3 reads CASSSQGGTAGVRSYEQYF. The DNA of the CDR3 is TGTGCCAGCAGCTCTCAGGGGGGCACTGCGGGCGTCCGCTCCTACGAGCAGTACTTC. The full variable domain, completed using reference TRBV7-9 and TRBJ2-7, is DTGVSQNPRHKITKRGQNVTFRCDPISEHNRLYWYRQTLGQGPEFLTYFQNEAQLEKSRLLSDRFSAERPKGSFSTLEIQRTEQGDSAMYLCASSSQGGTAGVRSYEQYFGPGTRLTVT.

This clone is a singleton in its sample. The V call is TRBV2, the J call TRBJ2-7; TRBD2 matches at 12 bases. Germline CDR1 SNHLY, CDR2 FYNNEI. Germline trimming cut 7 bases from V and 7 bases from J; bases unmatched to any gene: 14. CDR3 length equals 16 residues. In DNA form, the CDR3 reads TGTGCCAGCATAAAGATCCGACTAGCGGGGGTGTGGGAGCAGTACTTC. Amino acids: CASIKIRLAGVWEQYF. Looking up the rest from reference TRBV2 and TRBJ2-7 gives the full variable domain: EPEVTQTPSHQVTQMGQEVILRCVPISNHLYFYWYRQILGQKVEFLVSFYNNEISEKSEIFDDQFSVERPDGSNFTLKIRSTKLEDSAMYFCASIKIRLAGVWEQYFGPGTRLTVT.

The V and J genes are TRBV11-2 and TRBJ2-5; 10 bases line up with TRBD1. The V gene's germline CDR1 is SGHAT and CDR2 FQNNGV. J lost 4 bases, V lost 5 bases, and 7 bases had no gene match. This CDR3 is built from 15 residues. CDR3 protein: CASSPWTGGSETQYF. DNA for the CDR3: TGTGCCAGCAGCCCGTGGACAGGGGGGTCAGAGACCCAGTACTTC.

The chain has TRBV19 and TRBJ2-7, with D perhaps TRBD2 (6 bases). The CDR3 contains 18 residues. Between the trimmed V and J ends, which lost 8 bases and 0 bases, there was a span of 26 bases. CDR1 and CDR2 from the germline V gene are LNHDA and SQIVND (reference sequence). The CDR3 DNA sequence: TGTGCCAGTGCGGGAAAGGCTAGCCGCGCCGATTTCTCCTACGAGCAGTACTTC. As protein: CASAGKASRADFSYEQYF. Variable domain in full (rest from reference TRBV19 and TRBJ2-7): DGGITQSPKYLFRKEGQNVTLSCEQNLNHDAMYWYRQDPGQGLRLIYYSQIVNDFQKGDIAEGYSVSREKKESFPLTVTSAQKNPTAFYLCASAGKASRADFSYEQYFGPGTRLTVT.

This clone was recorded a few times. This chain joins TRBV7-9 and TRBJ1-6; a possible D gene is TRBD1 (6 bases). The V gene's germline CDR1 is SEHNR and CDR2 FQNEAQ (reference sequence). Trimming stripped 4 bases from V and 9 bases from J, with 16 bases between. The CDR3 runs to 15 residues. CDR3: CASSSPVTGLSPLHF. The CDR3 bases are TGTGCCAGCAGCTCACCGGTTACAGGGCTTTCACCCCTCCACTTT.

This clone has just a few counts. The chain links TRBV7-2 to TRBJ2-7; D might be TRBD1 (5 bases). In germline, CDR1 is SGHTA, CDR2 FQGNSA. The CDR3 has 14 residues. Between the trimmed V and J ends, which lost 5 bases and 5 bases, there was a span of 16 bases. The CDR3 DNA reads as TGTGCCAGCAGCACATTAAGGGGCCTCAACGAGCAGTACTTC. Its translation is CASSTLRGLNEQYF.

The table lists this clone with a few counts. CDR3 amino acids: CASSLGQGGTGELFF. In DNA, the CDR3 is TGTGCCAGCAGCTTAGGCCAGGGAGGGACCGGGGAGCTGTTTTTT. The chain links TRBV7-6 to TRBJ2-2, with 7 bases fitting TRBD2. Germline V lookup: CDR1 SGHVS, CDR2 FNYEAQ. The CDR3 sequence is 15 residues long. The V segment lost 1 base and the J segment 5 bases; nucleotides outside the gene matches: 4.

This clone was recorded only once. CDR3 in DNA: TGTGCCAGCAGCTTATCCCCGACTAGCGGGGGCCTGGCGGTCCAGCAGTTCTTC. Translating it yields CASSLSPTSGGLAVQQFF. The chain uses TRBV7-7 and TRBJ2-1; TRBD2 matches 12 bases. This CDR3 comprises 18 residues. V was pared by 2 bases and J by 11 bases, with 16 bases of the junction left unmatched. Germline loops: CDR1 SSHAT, CDR2 FNYEAQ (reference sequence).

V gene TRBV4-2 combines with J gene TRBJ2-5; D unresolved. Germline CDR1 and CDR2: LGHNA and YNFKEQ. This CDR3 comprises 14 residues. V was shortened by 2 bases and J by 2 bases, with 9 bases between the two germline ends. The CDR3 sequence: CASSQSTRQETQYF. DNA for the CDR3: TGTGCCAGCAGCCAATCCACACGTCAAGAGACCCAGTACTTC.

The CDR3: CASSRGLMNTGELFF. DNA for the CDR3: TGCGCCAGCAGCCGGGGGCTAATGAACACCGGGGAGCTGTTTTTT. This chain links TRBV4-3 with TRBJ2-2; a weak D match, TRBD1 (6 bases). CDR3 length: 15 amino acids. CDR1 and CDR2 from the germline V gene are LGHNA and YSLEER. V was pared by 4 bases and J by 1 base, with 10 bases between.

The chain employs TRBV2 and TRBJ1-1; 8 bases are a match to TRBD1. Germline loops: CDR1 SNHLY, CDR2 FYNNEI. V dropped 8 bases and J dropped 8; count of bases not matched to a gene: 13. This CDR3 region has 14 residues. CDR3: CASRPSGTGPEAFF. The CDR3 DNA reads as TGTGCCAGCCGCCCTTCGGGGACAGGCCCGGAAGCTTTCTTT.